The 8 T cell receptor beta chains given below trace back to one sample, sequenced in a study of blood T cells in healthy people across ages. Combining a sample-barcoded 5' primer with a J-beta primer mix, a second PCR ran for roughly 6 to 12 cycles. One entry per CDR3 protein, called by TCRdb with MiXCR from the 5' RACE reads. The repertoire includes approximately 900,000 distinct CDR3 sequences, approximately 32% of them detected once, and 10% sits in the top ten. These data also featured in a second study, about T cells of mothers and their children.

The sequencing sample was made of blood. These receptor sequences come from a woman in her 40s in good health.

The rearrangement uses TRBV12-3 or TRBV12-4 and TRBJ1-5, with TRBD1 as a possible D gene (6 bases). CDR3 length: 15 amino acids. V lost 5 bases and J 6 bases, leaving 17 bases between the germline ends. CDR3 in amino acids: CASSPTGLKFQPQHF. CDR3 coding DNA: TGTGCCAGCAGTCCAACAGGGCTGAAATTTCAGCCCCAGCATTTT.

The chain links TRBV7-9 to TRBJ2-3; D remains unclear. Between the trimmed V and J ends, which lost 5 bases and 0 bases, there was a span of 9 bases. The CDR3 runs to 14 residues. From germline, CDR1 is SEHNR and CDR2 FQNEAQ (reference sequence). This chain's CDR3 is CASSPDTSTDTQYF. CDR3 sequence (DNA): TGTGCCAGCAGCCCGGATACTAGCACAGATACGCAGTATTTT.

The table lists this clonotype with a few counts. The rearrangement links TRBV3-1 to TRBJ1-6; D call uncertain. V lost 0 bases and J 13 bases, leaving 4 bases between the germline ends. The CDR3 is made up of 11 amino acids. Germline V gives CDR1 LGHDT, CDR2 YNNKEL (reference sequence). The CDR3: CASSQEGPLHF. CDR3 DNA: TGTGCCAGCAGCCAAGAAGGCCCCCTCCACTTT.

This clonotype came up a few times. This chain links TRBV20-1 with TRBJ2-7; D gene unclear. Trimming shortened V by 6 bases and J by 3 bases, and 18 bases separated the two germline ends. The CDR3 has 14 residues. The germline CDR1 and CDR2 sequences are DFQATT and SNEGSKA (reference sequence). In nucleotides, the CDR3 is TGCAGTGCGACCCACAGAACGGAGTTCTACGAGCAGTACTTC. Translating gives CSATHRTEFYEQYF.

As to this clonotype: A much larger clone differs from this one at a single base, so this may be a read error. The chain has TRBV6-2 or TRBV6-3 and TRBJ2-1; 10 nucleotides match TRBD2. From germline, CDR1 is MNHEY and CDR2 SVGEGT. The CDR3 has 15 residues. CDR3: CAGSYASGGYNEQFF. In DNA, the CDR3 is TGTGCCGGCAGTTACGCTAGCGGGGGCTACAATGAGCAGTTCTTC.

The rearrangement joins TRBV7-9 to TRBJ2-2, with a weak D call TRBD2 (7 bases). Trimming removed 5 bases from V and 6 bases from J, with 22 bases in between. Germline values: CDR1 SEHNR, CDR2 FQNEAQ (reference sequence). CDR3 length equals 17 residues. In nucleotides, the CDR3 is TGTGCCAGCAGCACCCCTGGCCGGGGGGCAAGTGCCGGGGAGCTGTTTTTT. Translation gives CASSTPGRGASAGELFF.

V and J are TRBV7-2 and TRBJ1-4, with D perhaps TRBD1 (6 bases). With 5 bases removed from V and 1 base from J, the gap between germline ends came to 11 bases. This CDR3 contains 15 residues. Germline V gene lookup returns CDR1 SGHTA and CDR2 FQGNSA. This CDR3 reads CASSPNRETNEKLFF. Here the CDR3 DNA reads TGTGCCAGCAGCCCAAACAGGGAAACTAATGAAAAACTGTTTTTT.

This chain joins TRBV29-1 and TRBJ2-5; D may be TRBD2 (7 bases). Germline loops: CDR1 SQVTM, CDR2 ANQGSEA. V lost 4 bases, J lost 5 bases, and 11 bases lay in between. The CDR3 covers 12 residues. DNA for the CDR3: TGCAGCGTTGGAGGGGGAGGGGAGACCCAGTACTTC. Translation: CSVGGGGETQYF.